The rows below give T cell receptor beta chains drawn from one sample of a study of T cell changes during pregnancy in multiple sclerosis. Here immunoSEQ multiplex PCR was the method, and the copy in TCRdb shows in-frame clones only, minus some. Of around 120,000 clones in the sample, approximately 93% are singletons; the top ten hold about 3.2%. The sequencing here drew on peripheral blood, taken after pregnancy. The receptor set was obtained from a female donor with multiple sclerosis, enrolled in a pregnancy study. Both conserved end residues are part of each CDR3. A D gene is named only where the DNA matches it firmly. Size is omitted from some rows. Given values are once, few, many or a class for expanded clones.

14 | TRBJ1-5 | NA | NA | TRBV6-6 | CASSQDSRNQPQHF | TGTGCCAGCAGTCAGGACAGTCGTAATCAGCCCCAGCATTTT
11 | TRBJ1-2 | TRBD1 | NA | TRBV30 | CARDRGYGYTF | TGTGCCCGGGACAGGGGCTATGGCTACACCTTC
18 | TRBJ1-5 | TRBD1 | NA | TRBV5-6 | CASSPQKIRDSPNQPQHF | TGTGCCAGCAGCCCCCAAAAAATCCGGGACAGCCCAAATCAGCCCCAGCATTTT
16 | TRBJ1-3 | NA | NA | TRBV19 | CASSQTETYSGNTIYF | TGTGCCAGTAGTCAGACAGAGACCTACTCTGGAAACACCATATATTTT
16 | TRBJ2-1 | TRBD2 | NA | TRBV7-2 | CASSLEPAGYLNEQFF | TGTGCCAGCAGCTTAGAACCAGCGGGGTACCTTAATGAGCAGTTCTTC
16 | TRBJ1-1 | NA | NA | TRBV7-9 | CASSLSGVLMNTEAFF | TGTGCCAGCAGCTTAAGTGGAGTTTTAATGAACACTGAAGCTTTCTTT
13 | TRBJ1-2 | NA | NA | TRBV5-4 | CASSLGDFYGYTF | TGTGCCAGCAGCTTAGGGGATTTCTATGGCTACACCTTC
14 | TRBJ1-5 | NA | NA | TRBV11-3 | CASSFGGIRQPQHF | TGTGCCAGCAGCTTCGGGGGTATTCGGCAGCCCCAGCATTTT
16 | TRBJ1-2 | TRBD1 | once | TRBV29-1 | CSVDRITGERNYGYTF | TGCAGCGTTGACCGAATCACAGGGGAGCGAAACTATGGCTACACCTTC
12 | TRBJ2-7 | NA | NA | TRBV2 | CATKSDSYEQYF | TGTGCCACGAAGAGCGACTCCTACGAGCAGTACTTC
14 | TRBJ2-1 | NA | NA | TRBV7-9 | CASSAGQYYNEQFF | TGTGCCAGCAGCGCGGGACAGTACTACAATGAGCAGTTCTTC
14 | TRBJ1-1 | NA | few | TRBV7-3 | CASSLYRGDTEAFF | TGTGCCAGCAGCTTATACCGGGGGGACACTGAAGCTTTCTTT
15 | TRBJ2-3 | TRBD2 | few | TRBV7-8 | CASSITSGGAGTQYF | TGTGCCAGCAGCATTACTAGCGGGGGGGCGGGAACGCAGTATTTT
15 | TRBJ1-1 | NA | NA | TRBV27 | CASSLPGGGNTEAFF | TGTGCCAGCAGTTTACCGGGCGGGGGGAACACTGAAGCTTTCTTT
14 | TRBJ1-5 | NA | once | TRBV5-1 | CASSLDGGNQPQHF | TGCGCCAGCAGCTTGGATGGAGGCAATCAGCCCCAGCATTTT
17 | TRBJ2-4 | TRBD1 | NA | TRBV15 | CATSRDPAGQGANIQYF | TGTGCCACCAGCAGAGACCCGGCCGGGCAGGGGGCCAACATTCAGTACTTC
14 | TRBJ2-7 | NA | NA | TRBV5-6 | CASQLADLSYEQYF | TGTGCCAGCCAGCTTGCGGATCTCTCCTACGAGCAGTACTTC
14 | TRBJ2-1 | TRBD2 | NA | TRBV6-5 | CASSVAGGPNEQFF | TGTGCCAGCAGTGTAGCGGGGGGGCCTAATGAGCAGTTCTTC
16 | TRBJ1-6 | TRBD1 | NA | TRBV18 | CASSQTGDPFNSPLHF | TGTGCCAGCTCACAAACAGGGGACCCCTTTAATTCACCCCTCCACTTT
17 | TRBJ2-7 | NA | NA | TRBV19 | CARRVRSGARVPYEQYF | TGTGCCAGGAGGGTTAGGTCAGGGGCGAGGGTCCCCTACGAGCAGTACTTC
13 | TRBJ2-7 | NA | NA | TRBV7-8 | CASSLGDNYEQYF | TGTGCCAGCAGCTTGGGGGACAACTACGAGCAGTACTTC
16 | TRBJ2-2 | TRBD1 | once | TRBV9 | CASSPPGTGGHGELFF | TGTGCCAGCAGCCCCCCTGGGACAGGGGGCCACGGGGAGCTGTTTTTT
14 | TRBJ2-2 | NA | few | TRBV7-9 | CASSSGPNTGELFF | TGTGCCAGCAGCTCAGGGCCAAACACCGGGGAGCTGTTTTTT
19 | TRBJ2-1 | TRBD2 | NA | TRBV11-2 | CASSPSGGRSLMKDNEQFF | TGTGCCAGCAGCCCCAGCGGGGGTCGCTCCCTTATGAAGGACAATGAGCAGTTCTTC